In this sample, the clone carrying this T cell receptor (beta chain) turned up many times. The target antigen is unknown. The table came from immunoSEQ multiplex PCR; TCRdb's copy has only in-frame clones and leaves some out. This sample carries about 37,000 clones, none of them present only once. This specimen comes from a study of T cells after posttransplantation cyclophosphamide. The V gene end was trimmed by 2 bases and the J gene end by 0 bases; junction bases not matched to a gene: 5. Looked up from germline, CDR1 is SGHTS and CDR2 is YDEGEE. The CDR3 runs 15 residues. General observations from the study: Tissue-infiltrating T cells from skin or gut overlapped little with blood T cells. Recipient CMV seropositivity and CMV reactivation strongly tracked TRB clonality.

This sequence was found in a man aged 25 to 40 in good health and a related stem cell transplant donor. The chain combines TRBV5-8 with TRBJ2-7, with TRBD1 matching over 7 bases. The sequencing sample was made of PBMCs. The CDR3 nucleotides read TGTGCCAGCAGCTTTCGGACAGGCCTCTCCTACGAGCAGTACTTC. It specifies CASSFRTGLSYEQYF.